One and the same sample provided the 24 T cell receptor beta chains below, sequenced in a study of T cells in localized non-small cell lung cancer. Measured with immunoSEQ multiplex PCR; TCRdb has only the in-frame clones, and not every one. The table includes 45,000 or so clones, 70% to 90% detected once. Sample: PBMCs, taken before any cancer treatment. These receptors were taken from a man aged 40-75 years with stage II lung adenocarcinoma.

The chain recombines TRBV30 with TRBJ1-4, with D hard to call. V lost 0 bases and J lost 11, with 10 bases in between. The CDR3 runs to 12 residues. In germline, CDR1 is GTSNPN, CDR2 SVGIG (reference sequence). The CDR3 sequence: CAWSVLSSKLFF. In DNA form, the CDR3 reads TGTGCCTGGAGTGTACTCTCCTCTAAACTGTTTTTT.

This chain joins TRBV9 and TRBJ2-1, with TRBD1 identical over 7 bases. Germline V gene sequence: CDR1 SGDLS, CDR2 YYNGEE. V dropped 4 bases and J dropped 0; count of bases not matched to a gene: 4. This CDR3 is built from 15 residues. CDR3 sequence (DNA): TGTGCCAGCAGCCCCGGACAGGACTCCTACAATGAGCAGTTCTTC. Residues: CASSPGQDSYNEQFF.

About this clone: One end of the junction fails to match germline, which may point to a read error. The V call is TRBV5-1, the J call TRBJ2-1; D call uncertain. Germline assignment: CDR1 SGHRS and CDR2 YFSETQ. The CDR3 length is 10 residues. The CDR3 nucleotides read TGCACCAGAACAAACAATGAGCAGTTCTTC. It specifies CTRTNNEQFF.

The J gene is TRBJ2-5, the V gene TRBV29-1; unclear D gene. This CDR3 is built from 14 residues. The germline V gene has CDR1 SQVTM and CDR2 ANQGSEA. Trimming took off 1 base at V and 2 bases at J, with 11 bases between the two ends. CDR3 in DNA: TGCAGCGTTGAAGGGGGAACGGTACAAGAGACCCAGTACTTC. This translates into CSVEGGTVQETQYF.

The gene calls are TRBV28 and TRBJ2-7; TRBD2 is a possible D gene (5 bases). Germline CDR1 MDHEN, CDR2 SYDVKM. Trimming took 2 bases from V and 1 from J, leaving 6 bases between them. The CDR3 extends over 13 amino acids. CDR3 amino acids: CASSLGGSYEQYV. CDR3 DNA sequence: TGTGCCAGCAGTTTAGGAGGTTCCTACGAGCAGTACGTC.

The chain employs TRBV10-1 and TRBJ1-1; a possible D gene is TRBD1 (6 bases). From germline, CDR1 is WNHNN and CDR2 SYGVQD (reference sequence). Deletions cut 5 bases from V and 1 base from J, with 11 bases between. The CDR3 contains 14 residues. Written as DNA, the CDR3 is TGCGCCAGCAGTCCGCAGGGGTCGAACACTGAAGCTTTCTTT. The encoded protein is CASSPQGSNTEAFF.

The V gene is TRBV9, the J gene TRBJ1-2; D is unresolved. The CDR3 length is 14 residues. CDR1 SGDLS and CDR2 YYNGEE come from the germline V gene. Trimming took 4 bases from V and 6 from J, leaving 16 bases between them. The DNA of the CDR3 is TGTGCCAGCAGCCCGGACCGTAGGCTCGATGGCTACACCTTC. This encodes CASSPDRRLDGYTF.

J is TRBJ2-3 and V is TRBV19, with TRBD1 as a possible D gene (6 bases). The CDR3 has 14 amino acids. Looked up from germline, CDR1 is LNHDA and CDR2 is SQIVND (reference sequence). With 3 bases removed from V and 3 bases from J, the gap between germline ends came to 10 bases. The CDR3 protein is CASSMRTVTDTQYF. In nucleotides, the CDR3 is TGTGCCAGTAGTATGAGGACAGTAACAGATACGCAGTATTTT.

This clone was seen only once. The chain has TRBV7-6 and TRBJ2-2, with D possibly matching TRBD1 (5 bases). This CDR3 contains 15 residues. Germline CDR1 and CDR2: SGHVS and FNYEAQ. V lost 4 bases, J lost 5 bases, and 14 bases lay in between. The CDR3 DNA sequence: TGTGCCAGCAGCTCTTCCCCCAGGGTAACCGGGGAGCTGTTTTTT. Its protein product is CASSSSPRVTGELFF.

This clone appeared once. This chain links TRBV6-5 with TRBJ1-2; 8 bases align to TRBD1. The V and J ends lost 5 bases and 7 bases, in that order; junction bases with no gene match: 9. Germline V lookup: CDR1 MNHEY, CDR2 SVGAGI. The CDR3 has 14 amino acids. The CDR3 coding sequence is TGTGCCAGCAGTGTCCGGACAGGGCAAAGTGGCTACACCTTC. Protein: CASSVRTGQSGYTF.

The sample holds one count of this clone. The chain is built from TRBV2 and TRBJ2-5, with D possibly matching TRBD2 (5 bases). The CDR3 is made up of 15 amino acids. Trimming shortened V by 0 bases and J by 1 base, and 9 bases separated the two germline ends. Germline V lookup: CDR1 SNHLY, CDR2 FYNNEI. The CDR3: CASSEARRVQETQYF. Written as DNA, the CDR3 is TGTGCCAGCAGTGAAGCGCGGCGGGTCCAAGAGACCCAGTACTTC.

The gene calls are TRBV5-1 and TRBJ1-1; possible D gene TRBD1, 6 bases. Germline V gene data show CDR1 as SGHRS and CDR2 as YFSETQ. V was cut by 1 base and J by 4 bases, with 11 bases left in between. CDR3 length equals 14 residues. The CDR3 bases are TGCGCCAGCAGCTTGTCCCGAGGGGGCACTGAAGCTTTCTTT. Protein: CASSLSRGGTEAFF.

CDR3 sequence reads: CASSWTGGQPQHF. The CDR3 bases are TGTGCCAGCAGTTGGACAGGAGGTCAGCCCCAGCATTTT. The chain has TRBV6-5 and TRBJ1-5; 7 bases map to TRBD1. Germline assignment: CDR1 MNHEY and CDR2 SVGAGI. V was clipped by 4 bases and J by 6 bases; unmatched bases: 3. The length of the CDR3 is 13 residues.

V is TRBV28 and J is TRBJ2-7; 10 nucleotides agree with TRBD1. Per germline, CDR1 MDHEN and CDR2 SYDVKM. The CDR3 covers 15 residues. The V segment lost 5 bases and the J segment 2 bases; nucleotides outside the gene matches: 6. CDR3 in amino acids: CASSPPGTGAYEQYV. Written as DNA, the CDR3 is TGTGCCAGCAGTCCCCCAGGGACAGGGGCCTACGAGCAGTACGTC.

J is TRBJ1-1 and V is TRBV18; a possible D gene is TRBD1 (6 bases). There are 15 residues in the CDR3. V gave up 2 bases and J gave up 0 bases, with 10 bases separating them. Germline values: CDR1 KGHSH, CDR2 LQKENI. The chain's CDR3 is CASSPEGGVNTEAFF. The CDR3 nucleotides are TGTGCCAGCTCACCAGAGGGGGGAGTGAACACTGAAGCTTTCTTT.

V gene TRBV15 combines with J gene TRBJ1-3; a possible D gene is TRBD1 (5 bases). V lost 0 bases and J lost 7, with 13 bases in between. Germline-derived CDR1 and CDR2 are LNHNV and YYDKDF (reference sequence). The CDR3 has 15 residues. CDR3 nucleotides: TGTGCCACCAGCAGAGAAAGGGGAATCGCGAACACCATATATTTT. This translates into CATSRERGIANTIYF.

The V gene is TRBV2, the J gene TRBJ2-1; D call uncertain. V gave up 6 bases and J gave up 7 bases, with 16 bases separating them. Germline-derived CDR1 and CDR2 are SNHLY and FYNNEI. The CDR3 loop spans 14 amino acids. The CDR3 is CASRPTVHGNEQFF. The DNA for the CDR3 is TGTGCCAGCAGACCGACCGTACATGGGAATGAGCAGTTCTTC.

The chain joins TRBV30 to TRBJ1-2; D is possibly TRBD1 (5 bases). The CDR3 spans 13 residues. Germline CDR1 and CDR2: GTSNPN and SVGIG (reference sequence). V lost 3 bases, J lost 2 bases, and 10 bases lay in between. The CDR3 bases are TGTGCCTGGAGCGTCACAGGCAACTATGGCTACACCTTC. This gives the protein CAWSVTGNYGYTF. Filled out from reference TRBV30 and TRBJ1-2, the complete variable domain reads SQTIHQWPATLVQPVGSPLSLECTVEGTSNPNLYWYRQAAGRGLQLLFYSVGIGQISSEVPQNLSASRPQDRQFILSSKKLLLSDSGFYLCAWSVTGNYGYTFGSGTRLTVV.

This rearrangement joins TRBV7-9 to TRBJ1-2; 11 positions agree with TRBD1. Trimming removed 6 bases from V and 8 bases from J; junction bases left unmatched: 5. Germline CDR1 is SEHNR and CDR2 is FQNEAQ (reference sequence). The CDR3 runs 13 residues. The CDR3 DNA is TGTGCCAGCAGTGGGACAGGGGGTGACGGCTACACCTTC. Encoded protein: CASSGTGGDGYTF.

CDR3 amino acids: CASSLSDSLFYNEQFF. As DNA, the CDR3 is TGTGCCAGCAGTTTATCGGACAGTCTTTTTTACAATGAGCAGTTCTTC. This chain links TRBV28 with TRBJ2-1; D might be TRBD1 (6 bases). CDR3 length equals 16 residues. Between the trimmed V and J ends, which lost 1 base and 4 bases, there was a span of 14 bases. The V gene's germline CDR1 is MDHEN and CDR2 SYDVKM.

The chain links TRBV2 to TRBJ1-3, with no clear D. Between the trimmed V and J ends, which lost 3 bases and 4 bases, there was a span of 4 bases. The germline CDR1 and CDR2 sequences are SNHLY and FYNNEI. The CDR3 length is 12 residues. The CDR3 bases are TGTGCCAGCAGTGAGAGGGGAAACACCATATATTTT. Translating it yields CASSERGNTIYF. Based on the CDR3 plus reference TRBV2 and TRBJ1-3, the full variable domain is EPEVTQTPSHQVTQMGQEVILRCVPISNHLYFYWYRQILGQKVEFLVSFYNNEISEKSEIFDDQFSVERPDGSNFTLKIRSTKLEDSAMYFCASSERGNTIYFGEGSWLTVV.

V is TRBV19 and J is TRBJ1-1, with 7 bases fitting TRBD1. Per germline, CDR1 LNHDA and CDR2 SQIVND (reference sequence). The ends lost 8 bases at V and 1 base at J; junction bases unmatched: 7. CDR3 length: 14 amino acids. Written as DNA, the CDR3 is TGTGCCAGTCGAGACAGGGTTGCGAACACTGAAGCTTTCTTT. It translates to CASRDRVANTEAFF.

The V gene is TRBV9, the J gene TRBJ1-6; TRBD1 agrees at 7 bases. The trim removed 0 bases at V and 8 bases at J, leaving 5 bases unmatched. Germline V gene sequence: CDR1 SGDLS, CDR2 YYNGEE. This CDR3 spans 15 amino acids. This CDR3 reads CASSVAGTVDSPLHF. In DNA form, the CDR3 reads TGTGCCAGCAGCGTAGCAGGGACAGTAGATTCACCCCTCCACTTT.

The chain has TRBV29-1 and TRBJ2-1; 9 bases line up with TRBD1. The junction had 16 bases not matched to a gene; V was cut back by 3 bases and J by 7 bases. Germline V gene lookup returns CDR1 SQVTM and CDR2 ANQGSEA. The CDR3 contains 17 residues. The CDR3 spells CSVEDPEGGTGRNEQFF. The CDR3 nucleotides are TGCAGCGTTGAGGACCCGGAAGGGGGGACAGGGAGGAATGAGCAGTTCTTC.